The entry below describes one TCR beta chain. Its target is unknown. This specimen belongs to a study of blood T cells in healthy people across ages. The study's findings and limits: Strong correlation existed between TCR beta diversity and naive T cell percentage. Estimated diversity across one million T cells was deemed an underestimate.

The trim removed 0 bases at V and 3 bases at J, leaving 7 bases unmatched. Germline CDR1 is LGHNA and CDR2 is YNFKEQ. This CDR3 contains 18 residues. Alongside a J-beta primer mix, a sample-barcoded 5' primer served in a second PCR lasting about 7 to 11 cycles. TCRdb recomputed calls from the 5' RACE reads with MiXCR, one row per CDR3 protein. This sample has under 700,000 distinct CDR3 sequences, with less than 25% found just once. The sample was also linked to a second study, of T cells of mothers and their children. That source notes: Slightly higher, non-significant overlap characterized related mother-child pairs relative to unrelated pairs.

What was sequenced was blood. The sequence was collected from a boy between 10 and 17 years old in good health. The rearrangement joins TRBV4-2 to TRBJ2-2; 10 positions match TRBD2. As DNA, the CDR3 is TGTGCCAGCAGCCAAGAGGCGCGGACTAGCGGACACACCGGGGAGCTGTTTTTT. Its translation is CASSQEARTSGHTGELFF.